This T cell receptor beta chain was identified in a study of response to subunit inactivated influenza vaccine. This CDR3 has 14 residues. V gave up 8 bases and J gave up 2 bases, with 13 bases separating them. Germline V gene data show CDR1 as MDHEN and CDR2 as SYDVKM. This clonotype showed up just a few times. Its specificity is unknown. General study findings and limits: Authors suggested seasonal influenza vaccinations each recruit few new T cells.

Each CDR3 protein is one row after TCRdb ran MiXCR on the RT-PCR reads. The sample has about 780,000 distinct CDR3 sequences, approximately 18% seen once. The chain joins TRBV28 to TRBJ1-5; no definite D call. The sequencing used PBMCs from blood, collected around 5 days after vaccination. The clonotype was recovered from a man aged 50 or older who received an inactivated influenza vaccine. CDR3 loop: CASRGNGGNQPQHF. CDR3 sequence (DNA): TGTGCCAGCCGAGGTAACGGGGGCAATCAGCCCCAGCATTTT.